This T cell receptor beta chain was identified in a study of OX40 agonist ivuxolimab in advanced cancers. Describing the broader study: The costimulatory receptor OX40 (CD134) was targeted by ivuxolimab, a fully human IgG2 agonistic monoclonal antibody. Intravenous ivuxolimab was administered to patients every 2 weeks at six dose levels: 0.01, 0.1, 0.3, 1.5, 3 and 10 mg/kg. Of the roughly 51 dose-escalation patients, hepatocellular carcinoma was present in about 20, melanoma in approximately 15, renal cell carcinoma in 9 and head and neck cancer in 9. A male proportion of roughly 80% and a mean age of 60 years, ranging from 23 to 79, were recorded for the dose-escalation cohort. Patients were allowed to have had prior anti-PD-1, anti-PD-L1 or anti-CTLA-4 therapy, and approximately 37% of the dose-escalation patients had been treated with checkpoint inhibitors. Partial responses were achieved by three dose-escalation patients, of whom one had hepatocellular carcinoma and two had cutaneous melanoma. Peripheral TCRbeta sequencing aimed to test whether ivuxolimab altered TCR sequence diversity and caused clonal T-cell expansion. The paper covers the monotherapy dose-escalation part of the phase I ivuxolimab trial, which included N of about 56 patients.

What the authors observed across the whole study: Which antigens the clonally expanded peripheral T cells were specific for was not determined. Low levels of normalized T-cell clonal expansion were also shown by some nonresponding patients. After ivuxolimab, CD8+ T cells had more expanded clones than CD4+ T cells on average. At doses of 0.1 to 3.0 mg/kg, clonal expansion of both CD4+ and CD8+ blood T cells was observed from baseline to week 6. In the 0.1-3.0 mg/kg groups, partial responders had among the lowest normalized peripheral clonal expansion, particularly in CD8+ T cells.

The trial excluded patients who had a history of autoimmune disease or were on systemic immunosuppression. Peripheral blood for TCR sequencing was collected from all dose cohorts at baseline, on cycle 4 day 1, and on cycle 7 day 1. The samples were drawn from a first-in-human, open-label, multicenter phase I dose-escalation trial of ivuxolimab. The trial enrolled adults with locally advanced or metastatic head and neck squamous cell, hepatocellular, melanoma or renal cell carcinoma. Before TCR sequencing, CD4+ T cells and CD8+ T cells were sorted from peripheral blood as separate populations. To note about this clone: Its specific antigen is unknown. Nothing much larger sits one base from this clone, and base qualities are not available.

V is shortened by 4 bases, J by 0 bases, and the region joining them spans 9 bases. The germline V gene supplies CDR1 MNHNS and CDR2 SASEGT. The CDR3 holds 14 amino acids from the cysteine to the phenylalanine. Solely the CDR3 DNA is kept, with 42 bases framed from the first base. To sequence the TCRbeta CDR3 region, genomic DNA was isolated from the sorted cells. TCRbeta CDR3 regions were sequenced using the immunoSEQ Assay. In TCRdb, the immuneACCESS table is reduced to in-frame sequences with V and J assigned. These tables do not hold every clone; where another copy was compared, an unresolved V gene accounts for under half, and the others remain unexplained. This sample is represented by 30,000 to 45,000 clones; more than 75% of them were singletons. The top ten clones comprise approximately 31% of the sample.

The receptor's source is an adult with an advanced solid tumor such as melanoma, head and neck, liver or kidney cancer. This receptor chain uses TRBV6-1 and TRBJ2-5; the D gene identity is not certain. Sample: CD4+ or CD8+ T cells sorted from blood, taken in a trial of the OX40 agonist ivuxolimab. The encoded CDR3 is CASSVSRYQETQYF. The nucleotide sequence reads TGTGCCAGCAGTGTCAGTCGGTACCAAGAGACCCAGTACTTC.